This TCR beta chain was captured in a study of T cells in Graves' hyperthyroidism and ophthalmopathy. As regards this clonotype: The antigen is not known.

Study conclusions and caveats: Blood also contained most expanded thyroid clonotypes above 0.001.

From RNA transcripts, TCR beta CDR3 regions were amplified. Primed by the HTBI set, a first-round RT-PCR was run on the TCR CDR3. In TCRdb, the multiplex PCR reads were re-called with MiXCR into one record per CDR3 protein. The sample has roughly 170,000 distinct CDR3 sequences; approximately 15% are singletons. Trimming took 2 bases from V and 1 from J, leaving 11 bases between them. The CDR3 spans 15 residues. CDR1 and CDR2 (germline): MNHNS, SASEGT. PBMCs were sourced from around 10 ml fresh peripheral blood. This chain connects TRBV6-1 to TRBJ2-5; D perhaps matches TRBD1 (6 bases). This TCR was recovered from a woman aged 45 to 65 with Graves' hyperthyroidism. The sample taken for sequencing was blood. The CDR3 sequence is CASSEMGAPQETQYF. CDR3 DNA: TGTGCCAGCAGTGAAATGGGGGCTCCCCAAGAGACCCAGTACTTC.